The clone carrying this T cell receptor beta chain was seen more than once but under ten times. Its cognate antigen is unknown. The data are from a study of early T cells in non-severe SARS-CoV-2 infection. The overall study: Unsorted whole blood bulk RNA was sequenced, with unpaired chains.

Points from the study as a whole: VDJdb matching skewed toward anti-spike CD8 responses, missing private and CD4 specificities.

MiXCR, applied by TCRdb to the 5' RACE reads, yields one record per CDR3 protein. The repertoire has fewer than 85,000 distinct CDR3 sequences, about 11% of them found once; the top ten carry approximately 12%. Specimen: whole blood, collected at baseline. The TCR originated in an adult who was a healthcare worker with PCR-confirmed SARS-CoV-2 infection or an uninfected control (not recorded which).

Here the CDR3 reads CASKPTGGNNSPLHF. The CDR3 region has the DNA TGTGCCAGCAAACCTACGGGGGGCAATAATTCACCCCTCCACTTT. The V call is TRBV6-6, the J call TRBJ1-6, with a weak D call TRBD1 (6 bases). This CDR3 region has 15 residues. Germline CDR1 reads MNHNY; CDR2 reads SVGAGI (reference sequence). V was shortened by 7 bases and J by 5 bases, with 15 bases between the two germline ends.